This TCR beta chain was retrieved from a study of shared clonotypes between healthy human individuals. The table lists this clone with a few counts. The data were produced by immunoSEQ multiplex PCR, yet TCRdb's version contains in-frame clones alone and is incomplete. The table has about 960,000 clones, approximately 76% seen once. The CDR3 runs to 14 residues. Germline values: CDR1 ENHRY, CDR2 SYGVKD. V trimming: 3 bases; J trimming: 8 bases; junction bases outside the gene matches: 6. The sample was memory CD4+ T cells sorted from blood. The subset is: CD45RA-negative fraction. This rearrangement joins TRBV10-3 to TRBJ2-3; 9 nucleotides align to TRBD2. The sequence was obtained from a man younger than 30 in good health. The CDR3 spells CAISDDLAGSTQYF. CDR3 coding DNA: TGTGCCATCAGTGATGATCTAGCGGGAAGTACGCAGTATTTT.